This TCR beta chain was captured in a study of cytomegalovirus exposure and HLA in healthy donors. Study-wide background: The 90 to 150 validation repertoires used the same platform as the 600 to 750 first-cohort repertoires (as reported by a later analysis). Study-wide findings and caveats: The study listed under 200 cytomegalovirus-associated TCR beta chains. First-cohort TCR clusters were later found to tend to co-occur in the 120 validation repertoires.

An approximately 120-subject validation cohort, separate from the 666-subject first cohort, supplied the donors. This clone was detected only a few times. Its antigen is currently unknown. Assay used: immunoSEQ multiplex PCR; TCRdb lists only in-frame clones, some missing. This table holds about 150,000 clones, approximately 94% found once. The CDR3 length is 13 residues. CDR1 SGHNT and CDR2 YENEEA come from the germline V gene. V was clipped by 3 bases and J by 3 bases, with 9 bases between them. This chain joins TRBV11-3 and TRBJ2-7; D might be TRBD2 (6 bases). Sequencing was carried out using PBMCs. The receptor was derived from a man between 18 and 35 years old in good health and CMV-seropositive. The CDR3 loop reads CASSLGGDYEQYF. The DNA of the CDR3 is TGTGCCAGCAGCTTGGGGGGTGACTACGAGCAGTACTTC.